One sample yielded the 9 T cell receptor beta chains listed below, sequenced in a study of T-cell memory formation after mild COVID-19. One entry per CDR3 protein results from TCRdb running MiXCR on the 5' RACE reads. The sample lists just over 300,000 distinct CDR3 sequences; just under 20% were seen once. Sequencing was done on a sample of PBMCs or a T cell subset sorted from them (not recorded which). These receptors came from a man aged 18 to 35 who had mild COVID-19 (a few samples of this study predate the infection). Cell type and time point are not known.

This clonotype has more than one count but fewer than ten. DNA for the CDR3: TGTGCCAGCAGTTCTCGGACTAGCGGGGGTCCCGGGGAGCTGTTTTTT. Protein sequence: CASSSRTSGGPGELFF. The chain carries TRBV6-5 and TRBJ2-2, with TRBD2 identical over 13 bases. Germline V CDR1 and CDR2: MNHEY, SVGAGI. CDR3 size: 16 residues. The J segment lost 6 bases and the V segment lost 4 bases, leaving 5 bases of the junction unmatched.

The V gene is TRBV20-1, the J gene TRBJ1-6; D is undetermined. The germline CDR1 and CDR2 sequences are DFQATT and SNEGSKA (reference sequence). The CDR3 has 13 amino acids. V was pared by 4 bases and J by 7 bases, with 11 bases between. The CDR3 loop is CSANFGPNSPLHF. The CDR3 DNA reads as TGCAGTGCTAACTTCGGGCCCAATTCACCCCTCCACTTT.

Regarding this clonotype: The germline gene is not matched at one end of the junction; a read error may be the cause. This chain links TRBV20-1 with TRBJ2-1; possible D gene TRBD2, 5 bases. In germline, CDR1 is DFQATT, CDR2 SNEGSKA (reference sequence). This CDR3 is 12 amino acids long. In DNA, the CDR3 is TGCAGTGCTAGGGTTTTACGGGGTGAGGAGTTCTTC. Amino acid sequence: CSARVLRGEEFF.

The chain carries TRBV5-5 and TRBJ1-6; D perhaps matches TRBD1 (5 bases). Germline CDR1 reads SGHKS; CDR2 reads YYEKEE (reference sequence). CDR3 length: 15 residues. Trimming removed 1 base from V and 10 bases from J, with 15 bases in between. The CDR3 DNA is TGTGCCAGCAGCTTGTTCGGCCAGGGAGAATCACCCCTCCACTTT. It specifies CASSLFGQGESPLHF.

This clonotype was detected a few times. J is TRBJ2-1 and V is TRBV7-2, with TRBD2 matching over 7 bases. The V gene end was trimmed by 2 bases and the J gene end by 10 bases; junction bases not matched to a gene: 11. The germline V gene encodes CDR1 SGHTA and CDR2 FQGNSA. The CDR3 is 15 residues long. The CDR3 loop is CASSLPAGIVQEQFF. The CDR3 DNA reads as TGTGCCAGCAGCTTACCAGCGGGGATCGTCCAAGAGCAGTTCTTC.

This clonotype showed up many times. The J gene is TRBJ1-1, the V gene TRBV12-3 or TRBV12-4, with D unresolved. Between the trimmed V and J ends, which lost 1 base and 5 bases, there was a span of 8 bases. The length of the CDR3 is 13 residues. In DNA, the CDR3 is TGTGCCAGCAGTTTAGGCAGGAGTACTGAAGCTTTCTTT. This codes for CASSLGRSTEAFF.

The rearrangement links TRBV10-3 to TRBJ2-4; TRBD1 matches at 10 bases. This CDR3 comprises 14 residues. Trimming took 6 bases from V and 8 from J; bases not matched to a gene: 7. Germline assignment: CDR1 ENHRY and CDR2 SYGVKD. The CDR3 reads CAISYGTGEDIQYF. CDR3 in DNA: TGTGCCATCAGCTACGGGACAGGGGAGGACATTCAGTACTTC.

This clonotype was seen a few times. The CDR3 here is CASSPTGESQQPQHF. The CDR3 DNA is TGTGCCAGCAGCCCCACAGGGGAATCCCAACAGCCCCAGCATTTT. The chain employs TRBV4-2 and TRBJ1-5; TRBD1 matches 7 bases. V shed 4 bases and J 7 bases; nucleotides not matched to a gene: 10. The CDR3 covers 15 residues. The germline V gene encodes CDR1 LGHNA and CDR2 YNFKEQ.

This clonotype was observed a few times. The chain has TRBV9 and TRBJ2-1; a possible D gene is TRBD2 (5 bases). The V end was cut by 4 bases, the J end by 4 bases, with 18 bases between. There are 16 residues in the CDR3. Germline V gene data show CDR1 as SGDLS and CDR2 as YYNGEE. CDR3 in amino acids: CASSIPDGKVYNEQFF. DNA of the CDR3: TGTGCCAGCAGCATTCCGGACGGGAAGGTATACAATGAGCAGTTCTTC.